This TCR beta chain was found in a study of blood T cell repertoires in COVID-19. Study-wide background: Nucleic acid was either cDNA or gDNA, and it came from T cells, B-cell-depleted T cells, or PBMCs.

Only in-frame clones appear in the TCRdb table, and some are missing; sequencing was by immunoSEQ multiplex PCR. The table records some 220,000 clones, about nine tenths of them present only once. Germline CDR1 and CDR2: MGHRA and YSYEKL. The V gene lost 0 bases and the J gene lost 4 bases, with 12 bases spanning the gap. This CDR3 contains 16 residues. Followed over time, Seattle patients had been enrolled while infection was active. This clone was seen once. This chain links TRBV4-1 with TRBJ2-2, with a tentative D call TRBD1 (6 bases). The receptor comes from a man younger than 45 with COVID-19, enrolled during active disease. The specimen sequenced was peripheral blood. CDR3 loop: CASSQDQQGATGELFF. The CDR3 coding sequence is TGCGCCAGCAGCCAAGATCAACAGGGCGCCACCGGGGAGCTGTTTTTT.